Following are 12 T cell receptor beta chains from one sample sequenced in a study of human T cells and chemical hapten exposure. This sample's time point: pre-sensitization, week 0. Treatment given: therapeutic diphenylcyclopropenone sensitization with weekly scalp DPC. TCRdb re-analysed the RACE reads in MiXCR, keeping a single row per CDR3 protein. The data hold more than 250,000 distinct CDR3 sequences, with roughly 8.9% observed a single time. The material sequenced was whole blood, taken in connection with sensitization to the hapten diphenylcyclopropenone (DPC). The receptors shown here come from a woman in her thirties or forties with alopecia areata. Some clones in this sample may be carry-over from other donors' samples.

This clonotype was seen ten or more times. CDR3 coding DNA: TGTGCCAGCAGTTTTAAACAGTCGAACACTGAAGCTTTCTTT. This translates into CASSFKQSNTEAFF. This chain links TRBV12-3 or TRBV12-4 with TRBJ1-1; no definite D call. Trimming pared 3 bases from V and 1 base from J, leaving 9 bases between. The CDR3 runs 14 residues.

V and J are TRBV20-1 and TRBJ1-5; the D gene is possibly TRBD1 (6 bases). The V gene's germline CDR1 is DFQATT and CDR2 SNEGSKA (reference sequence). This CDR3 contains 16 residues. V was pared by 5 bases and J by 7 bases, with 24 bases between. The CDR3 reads CSAQPLRGARGQPQHF. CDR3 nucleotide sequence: TGCAGTGCTCAACCCCTCAGGGGCGCCAGGGGACAGCCCCAGCATTTT.

CDR3 loop: CSVSQGGTDTQYF. The CDR3 DNA sequence: TGCAGCGTTTCGCAGGGCGGGACAGATACGCAGTATTTT. This rearrangement joins TRBV29-1 to TRBJ2-3; D could derive from TRBD1 or TRBD2 (5 bases each). V was cut by 5 bases and J by 3 bases, with 12 bases left in between. The V gene's germline CDR1 is SQVTM and CDR2 ANQGSEA. The length of the CDR3 is 13 residues.

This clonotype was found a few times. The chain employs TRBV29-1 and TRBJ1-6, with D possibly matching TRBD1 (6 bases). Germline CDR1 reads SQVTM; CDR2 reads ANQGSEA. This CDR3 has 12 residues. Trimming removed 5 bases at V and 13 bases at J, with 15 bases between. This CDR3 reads CSVRDRSGPLHF. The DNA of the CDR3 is TGCAGCGTTAGAGACAGGTCTGGGCCCCTCCACTTT. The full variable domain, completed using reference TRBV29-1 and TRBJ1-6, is SAVISQKPSRDICQRGTSLTIQCQVDSQVTMMFWYRQQPGQSLTLIATANQGSEATYESGFVIDKFPISRPNLTFSTLTVSNMSPEDSSIYLCSVRDRSGPLHFGNGTRLTVT.

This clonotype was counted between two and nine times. The CDR3 sequence: CASSSSGSITDTQYF. CDR3 in DNA: TGTGCCAGCAGCTCCAGCGGGAGTATCACAGATACGCAGTATTTT. J is TRBJ2-3 and V is TRBV7-3; 8 bases are shared with TRBD2. Germline assignment: CDR1 SGHTA and CDR2 FQGTGA. The CDR3 runs to 15 residues. The V and J ends lost 4 bases and 2 bases, in that order; junction bases with no gene match: 5.

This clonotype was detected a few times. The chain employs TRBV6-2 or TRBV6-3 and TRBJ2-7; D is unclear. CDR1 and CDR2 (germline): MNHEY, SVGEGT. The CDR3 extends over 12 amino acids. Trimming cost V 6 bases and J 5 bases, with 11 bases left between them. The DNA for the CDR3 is TGTGCCAGCAGGACCACAGTAGACGAGCAGTACTTC. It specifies CASRTTVDEQYF.

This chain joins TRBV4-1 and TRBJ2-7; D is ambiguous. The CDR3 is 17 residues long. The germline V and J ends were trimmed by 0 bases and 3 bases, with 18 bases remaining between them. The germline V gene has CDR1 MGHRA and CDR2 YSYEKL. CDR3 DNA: TGCGCCAGCAGCCAAGATGCCATGGGATTGCTGTACTACGAGCAGTACTTC. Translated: CASSQDAMGLLYYEQYF.

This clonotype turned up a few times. The CDR3: CSARDVGLGADTEAFF. The CDR3 coding sequence is TGCAGTGCTAGAGATGTCGGACTAGGGGCTGACACTGAAGCTTTCTTT. The gene calls are TRBV20-1 and TRBJ1-1, with D maybe TRBD1 (5 bases). Trimming cost V 0 bases and J 3 bases, with 17 bases left between them. The CDR3 has 16 amino acids. Germline V CDR1 and CDR2: DFQATT, SNEGSKA (reference sequence).

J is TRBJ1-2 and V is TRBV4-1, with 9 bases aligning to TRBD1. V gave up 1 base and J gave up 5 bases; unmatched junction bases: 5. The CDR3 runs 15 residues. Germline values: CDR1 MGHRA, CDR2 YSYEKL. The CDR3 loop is CASSQGPGQGYGYTF. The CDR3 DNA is TGCGCCAGCAGCCAAGGACCGGGACAGGGTTATGGCTACACCTTC.

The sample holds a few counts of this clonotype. CDR3 protein: CASSLLDRVYGYTF. The DNA for the CDR3 is TGTGCCAGCAGTTTACTTGACAGGGTCTATGGCTACACCTTC. The rearrangement links TRBV28 to TRBJ1-2, with TRBD1 identical over 7 bases. Germline CDR1 reads MDHEN; CDR2 reads SYDVKM. V lost 2 bases, J lost 4 bases, and 4 bases stayed unmatched. The CDR3 spans 14 residues.

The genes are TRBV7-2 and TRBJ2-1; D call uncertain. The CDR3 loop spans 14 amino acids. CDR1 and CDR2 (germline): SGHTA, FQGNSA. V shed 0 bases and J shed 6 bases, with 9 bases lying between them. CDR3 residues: CASSLAGPGNEQFF. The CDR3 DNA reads TGTGCCAGCAGCTTAGCGGGTCCGGGCAATGAGCAGTTCTTC.

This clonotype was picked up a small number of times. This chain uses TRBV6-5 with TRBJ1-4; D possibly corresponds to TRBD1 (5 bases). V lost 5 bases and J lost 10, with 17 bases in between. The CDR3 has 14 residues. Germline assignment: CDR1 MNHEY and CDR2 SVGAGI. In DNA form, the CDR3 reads TGTGCCAGCAGTCAACAGGTCTTTCAGGGAAAACTGTTTTTT. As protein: CASSQQVFQGKLFF.